The 20 T cell receptor beta chains presented below share a single source sample, sequenced in a study of T-cell memory formation after mild COVID-19. TCRdb re-called the 5' RACE reads through MiXCR, storing one row per CDR3 protein. The profile shows about 560,000 distinct CDR3 sequences, approximately 19% of them singletons. Sequenced material: PBMCs or a T cell subset sorted from them (not recorded which). Receptors were obtained from an adult woman who had mild COVID-19 (a few samples of this study predate the infection). Cell type and time point are not known.

The genes are TRBV5-6 and TRBJ2-1; D may be TRBD2 (5 bases). The CDR3 contains 17 residues. Germline CDR1 reads SGHDT; CDR2 reads YYEEEE. V was trimmed by 1 base and J by 6 bases, leaving 20 bases between them. For the CDR3, the DNA is TGTGCCAGCAGCTTGCCTTGGGTCCAGGCGGGTCTCAATGAGCAGTTCTTC. It is translated as CASSLPWVQAGLNEQFF.

This chain links TRBV19 with TRBJ1-6; weak D call: TRBD1 (5 bases). Trimming shortened V by 6 bases and J by 4 bases, and 19 bases separated the two germline ends. The CDR3 totals 17 residues. Germline lookup yields CDR1 LNHDA and CDR2 SQIVND (reference sequence). CDR3 loop: CASREVTGRGYNSPLHF. The CDR3 nucleotides are TGTGCCAGTAGAGAGGTGACCGGGAGGGGATATAATTCACCCCTCCACTTT.

The rearrangement links TRBV2 to TRBJ1-5, with 8 bases lining up with TRBD1. Per the germline V gene, CDR1 is SNHLY and CDR2 is FYNNEI. J was trimmed by 6 bases and V by 7 bases; bases with no gene match: 5. This CDR3 is 13 amino acids long. CDR3 in DNA: TGTGCCAGCAAGAAGCAGGGGGCTCAGCCCCAGCATTTT. It yields the protein CASKKQGAQPQHF.

This clonotype was counted a few times. V is TRBV10-3 and J is TRBJ1-5; D gene ambiguous. The CDR3 is 13 residues long. The V and J ends lost 5 bases and 0 bases respectively, with 5 bases between them. Germline V gene lookup returns CDR1 ENHRY and CDR2 SYGVKD. CDR3 DNA: TGTGCCATCAGTAAAGATAGCAATCAGCCCCAGCATTTT. This gives the protein CAISKDSNQPQHF.

This clonotype has only one observation. CDR3 sequence (DNA): TGTGCCACCAGTGACCCCAACCTCCCTGAGCAGTTCTTC. Amino acid sequence: CATSDPNLPEQFF. The chain couples TRBV24-1 to TRBJ2-1; D is unresolved. The CDR3 runs 13 residues. Trimming took off 4 bases at V and 9 bases at J, with 12 bases between the two ends. Germline V gene sequence: CDR1 KGHDR, CDR2 SFDVKD.

The genes are TRBV6-5 and TRBJ1-3; unclear D gene. The ends were cut back, 3 bases at V and 0 bases at J, with 9 bases in the middle. CDR3 length: 15 amino acids. The V gene's germline CDR1 is MNHEY and CDR2 SVGAGI. The CDR3 bases are TGTGCCAGCAGTTATGAAGGGAGCTCTGGAAACACCATATATTTT. It codes for CASSYEGSSGNTIYF.

This clonotype showed up just a few times. V is TRBV6-2 or TRBV6-3 and J is TRBJ2-7; no firm D call. There are 12 residues in the CDR3. CDR1 and CDR2 (germline): MNHEY, SVGEGT. Between the trimmed V and J ends, which lost 5 bases and 3 bases, there was a span of 8 bases. The CDR3 DNA sequence: TGTGCCAGCAGTCCGTATTACTACGAGCAGTACTTC. This codes for CASSPYYYEQYF.

J is TRBJ2-5 and V is TRBV7-2; 15 nucleotides align to TRBD2. There are 16 residues in the CDR3. Germline V gene data show CDR1 as SGHTA and CDR2 as FQGNSA. V shed 3 bases and J 5 bases; nucleotides not matched to a gene: 4. The CDR3 coding sequence is TGTGCCAGCAGCTTCTCTGGGACTAGCGGGAGGGAGACCCAGTACTTC. Its translation: CASSFSGTSGRETQYF.

This clonotype was counted only a few times. The chain recombines TRBV6-5 with TRBJ1-1; TRBD1 aligns across 7 bases. The germline V gene encodes CDR1 MNHEY and CDR2 SVGAGI. The CDR3 consists of 15 residues. V lost 8 bases to trimming and J lost 8 bases; unmatched junction nucleotides: 17. The CDR3 nucleotides read TGTGCCAGCGGGCCCGGAGACAGGGAGGTTTCCGAAGCTTTCTTT. As protein: CASGPGDREVSEAFF.

Many counts were recorded for this clonotype. The chain uses TRBV5-6 and TRBJ2-2; D is uncertain. Germline values: CDR1 SGHDT, CDR2 YYEEEE. V was shortened by 0 bases and J by 2 bases, with 5 bases between the two germline ends. This CDR3 is 14 amino acids long. The CDR3 nucleotides read TGTGCCAGCAGCTTGGCGCCAAACACCGGGGAGCTGTTTTTT. This gives the protein CASSLAPNTGELFF.

This clonotype has only a few counts. V usage is TRBV5-1 and J usage is TRBJ2-5; D perhaps matches TRBD2 (5 bases). Germline assignment: CDR1 SGHRS and CDR2 YFSETQ. CDR3 length: 13 amino acids. The germline V and J ends were trimmed by 5 bases and 2 bases, with 10 bases remaining between them. The chain's CDR3 is CASREGEQETQYF. In DNA form, the CDR3 reads TGCGCCAGCAGAGAGGGAGAACAAGAGACCCAGTACTTC.

This clonotype has more than one count but fewer than ten. This sequence joins TRBV29-1 and TRBJ2-3, with D possibly being TRBD2 (6 bases). CDR1 and CDR2 from the germline V gene are SQVTM and ANQGSEA. V lost 3 bases and J lost 5, with 12 bases in between. This CDR3 is built from 13 residues. The CDR3 sequence is CSVEEAGLDTQYF. CDR3 in DNA: TGCAGCGTTGAGGAGGCGGGGCTAGATACGCAGTATTTT.

This clonotype was seen more than once but under ten times. This sequence joins TRBV9 and TRBJ2-7; the D gene could be TRBD1 or TRBD2 (5 bases each). The ends were cut back, 4 bases at V and 0 bases at J, with 20 bases in the middle. The CDR3 has 17 residues. The germline V gene encodes CDR1 SGDLS and CDR2 YYNGEE. This CDR3 is CASSPPVEGRNSYEQYF. As DNA, the CDR3 is TGTGCCAGCAGCCCCCCAGTTGAGGGGCGTAACTCCTACGAGCAGTACTTC. Variable domain in full (rest from reference TRBV9 and TRBJ2-7): DSGVTQTPKHLITATGQRVTLRCSPRSGDLSVYWYQQSLDQGLQFLIQYYNGEERAKGNILERFSAQQFPDLHSELNLSSLELGDSALYFCASSPPVEGRNSYEQYFGPGTRLTVT.

The chain is built from TRBV7-8 and TRBJ1-4; D is uncertain. Germline values: CDR1 SGHVS, CDR2 FQNEAQ. Trimming pared 8 bases from V and 7 bases from J, leaving 17 bases between. The CDR3 loop spans 14 amino acids. CDR3 in DNA: TGTGCCAGCGCGGGTCAGGCACAGCTTGAAAAACTGTTTTTT. Translation gives CASAGQAQLEKLFF.

The chain links TRBV5-5 to TRBJ1-5; perhaps TRBD1 as D (6 bases). V dropped 0 bases and J dropped 9 bases, with 19 bases sitting between them. In germline, CDR1 is SGHKS, CDR2 YYEKEE (reference sequence). The CDR3 runs to 16 residues. Here the CDR3 reads CASSLEGVPGTWPQHF. CDR3 bases: TGTGCCAGCAGCTTGGAGGGGGTTCCGGGGACCTGGCCCCAGCATTTT.

The chain couples TRBV6-5 to TRBJ2-4, with TRBD1 identical over 9 bases. The length of the CDR3 is 14 residues. Germline-derived CDR1 and CDR2 are MNHEY and SVGAGI. Trimming cost V 6 bases and J 6 bases; bases outside gene matches: 6. The DNA of the CDR3 is TGTGCCAGCAGACCCGCGACAGGGGGAAACATTCAGTACTTC. This sequence encodes CASRPATGGNIQYF.

This clonotype was observed a handful of times. The CDR3 coding sequence is TGCAGTGCTAGACCTAGCGGGAGGGCCGGTTACGAGCAGTACTTC. It codes for CSARPSGRAGYEQYF. J is TRBJ2-7 and V is TRBV20-1, with 12 bases that match TRBD2. Germline V CDR1 and CDR2: DFQATT, SNEGSKA (reference sequence). CDR3 length: 15 amino acids. With 2 bases clipped from V and 4 bases from J, the junction kept 6 bases outside the gene matches.

The V call is TRBV29-1, the J call TRBJ2-1; D unresolved. The V and J ends lost 7 bases and 9 bases respectively, with 10 bases between them. CDR1 SQVTM and CDR2 ANQGSEA come from the germline V gene. This CDR3 has 10 amino acids. The CDR3 here is CSALHLEQFF. The CDR3 nucleotides read TGCAGCGCCCTTCACCTTGAGCAGTTCTTC.

This clonotype showed up just a few times. This chain links TRBV7-9 with TRBJ2-7; 10 bases are shared with TRBD2. The CDR3 length is 16 residues. The germline V gene encodes CDR1 SEHNR and CDR2 FQNEAQ (reference sequence). With V trimmed by 2 bases and J by 6 bases, 10 bases remained unmatched. This CDR3 is CASSLFIAGGRSEQYF. The CDR3 DNA reads TGTGCCAGCAGCTTATTTATAGCGGGAGGACGCTCCGAGCAGTACTTC.

The chain uses TRBV15 and TRBJ1-1; D unresolved. CDR3 length: 14 residues. Germline-derived CDR1 and CDR2 are LNHNV and YYDKDF (reference sequence). V was trimmed by 8 bases and J by 2 bases, leaving 15 bases between them. As DNA, the CDR3 is TGTGCCACCGCTGAATCTCTAGTAAACACTGAAGCTTTCTTT. Its translation: CATAESLVNTEAFF.